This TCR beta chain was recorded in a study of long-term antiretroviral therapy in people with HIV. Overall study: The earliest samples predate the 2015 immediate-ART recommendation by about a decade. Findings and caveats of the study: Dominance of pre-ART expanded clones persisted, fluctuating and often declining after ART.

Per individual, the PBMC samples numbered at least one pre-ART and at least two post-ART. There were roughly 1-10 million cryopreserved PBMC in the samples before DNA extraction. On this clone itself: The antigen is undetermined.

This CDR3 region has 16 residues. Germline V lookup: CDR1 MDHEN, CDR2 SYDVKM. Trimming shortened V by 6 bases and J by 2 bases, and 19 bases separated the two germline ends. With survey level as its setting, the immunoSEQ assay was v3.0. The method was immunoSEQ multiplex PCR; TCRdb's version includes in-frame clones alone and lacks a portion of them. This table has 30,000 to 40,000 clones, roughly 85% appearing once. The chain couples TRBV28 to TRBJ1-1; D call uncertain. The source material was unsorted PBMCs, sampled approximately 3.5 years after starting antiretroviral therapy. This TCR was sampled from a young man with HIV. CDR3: CASRTRAGPINTEAFF. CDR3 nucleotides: TGTGCCAGCAGAACGCGCGCCGGGCCAATAAACACTGAAGCTTTCTTT.